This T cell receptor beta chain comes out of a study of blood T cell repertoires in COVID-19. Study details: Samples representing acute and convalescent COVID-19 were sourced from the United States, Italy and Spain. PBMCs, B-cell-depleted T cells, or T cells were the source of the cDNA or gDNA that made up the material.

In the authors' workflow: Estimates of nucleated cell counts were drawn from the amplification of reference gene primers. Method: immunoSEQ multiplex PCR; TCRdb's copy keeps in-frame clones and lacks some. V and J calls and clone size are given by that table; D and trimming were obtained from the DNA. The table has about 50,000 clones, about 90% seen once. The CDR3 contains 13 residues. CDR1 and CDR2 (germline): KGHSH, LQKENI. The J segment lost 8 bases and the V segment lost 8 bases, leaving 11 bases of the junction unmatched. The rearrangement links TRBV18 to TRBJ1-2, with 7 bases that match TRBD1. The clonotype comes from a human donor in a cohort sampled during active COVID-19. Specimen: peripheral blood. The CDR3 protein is CASRETDRDGYTF. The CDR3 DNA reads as TGTGCCAGCCGCGAAACAGACAGGGACGGCTACACCTTC. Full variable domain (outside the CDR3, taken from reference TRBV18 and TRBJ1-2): NAGVMQNPRHLVRRRGQEARLRCSPMKGHSHVYWYRQLPEEGLKFMVYLQKENIIDESGMPKERFSAEFPKEGPSILRIQQVVRGDSAAYFCASRETDRDGYTFGSGTRLTVV.